This paragraph covers one TCR beta chain sequence. This sample is drawn from a study of blood T cell repertoires in COVID-19. CDR3 length: 16 residues. Trimming at V came to 5 bases and at J to 3 bases, leaving 5 bases not matched to a gene. The germline gives CDR1 KGHDR, CDR2 SFDVKD. Measured with immunoSEQ multiplex PCR; TCRdb has only the in-frame clones, and not every one. The repertoire includes about 70,000 clones, about 89% of them detected once, and roughly 13% sits in the top ten. The receptor was derived from an older woman with acute or convalescent COVID-19. The sequenced sample consisted of peripheral blood. V gene TRBV24-1 combines with J gene TRBJ2-1, with 11 nucleotides matching TRBD2. CDR3: CATSAVLAGDYNEQFF. As DNA, the CDR3 is TGTGCCACCAGTGCCGTACTAGCGGGGGACTACAATGAGCAGTTCTTC.